This T cell receptor beta chain comes out of a study of regulatory T cells in long-lasting Graves disease. Whole-study context: Antithyroid drug exposure in newly diagnosed Graves' patients had lasted under 3 months. Study findings and constraints: Those with persistent Graves' had less TCR diversity than newly diagnosed patients. Persistent disease samples used TRBV28, TRBJ1-2 and TRBJ2-5 preferentially.

This clonotype showed up many times. The target antigen is unknown. Arm-PCR of CDR3 regions with iRepertoire HTBI primers generated TCR beta libraries. Via MiXCR, TCRdb re-called the multiplex PCR reads, giving one row per CDR3 protein. The data contain about 320,000 distinct CDR3 sequences, about a sixth of them seen just once; the ten biggest clones take up 35% to 45%. Germline CDR1 is MNHEY and CDR2 is SMNVEV (reference sequence). With 3 bases removed from V and 4 bases from J, the gap between germline ends came to 10 bases. The CDR3 consists of 13 residues. Time point indicated: newly diagnosed GD, antithyroid drugs for less than 3 months. The TCR library used RNA extracted from PBMCs. Enrollment of patients was through an endocrinology department in Xi'an, China.

The V call is TRBV27, the J call TRBJ2-7; unclear D gene. Here the sequenced sample was peripheral blood mononuclear cells (PBMCs), taken at new diagnosis, from a patient treated with antithyroid drugs. This sequence originates from a female donor with Graves disease. CDR3 DNA: TGTGCCAGCAGTTTGAGCAGTAAGTACGAGCAGTACTTC. Translation: CASSLSSKYEQYF.